This TCR beta chain comes out of a study of shared clonotypes between healthy human individuals. Findings and limits, study-wide: The small donor group covered limited genetic and exposure diversity. Estimated richness was generally greater in naive than memory subsets.

Clones were read by immunoSEQ multiplex PCR, and TCRdb kept only the in-frame ones, dropping some. Among hundreds of thousands of clones listed, roughly 70% were seen once. A few counts support this clone. What it binds is not known. Sequenced: memory CD4+ T cells sorted from blood. Subset meaning: CD45RA-negative fraction. This sequence originates from a man in his thirties or forties in good health.

CDR3 in DNA: TGTGCCAGCAGCTCGGGACAGCTCAAAACTCGGAACACTGAAGCTTTCTTT. Translating it yields CASSSGQLKTRNTEAFF. This chain joins TRBV5-4 and TRBJ1-1; 7 bases agree with TRBD1. CDR1 is SGHNT and CDR2 is YYREEE in the germline V gene (reference sequence). After removal of 3 bases from V and 1 base from J, the junction contained 12 bases not matched to a gene. This CDR3 comprises 17 residues.